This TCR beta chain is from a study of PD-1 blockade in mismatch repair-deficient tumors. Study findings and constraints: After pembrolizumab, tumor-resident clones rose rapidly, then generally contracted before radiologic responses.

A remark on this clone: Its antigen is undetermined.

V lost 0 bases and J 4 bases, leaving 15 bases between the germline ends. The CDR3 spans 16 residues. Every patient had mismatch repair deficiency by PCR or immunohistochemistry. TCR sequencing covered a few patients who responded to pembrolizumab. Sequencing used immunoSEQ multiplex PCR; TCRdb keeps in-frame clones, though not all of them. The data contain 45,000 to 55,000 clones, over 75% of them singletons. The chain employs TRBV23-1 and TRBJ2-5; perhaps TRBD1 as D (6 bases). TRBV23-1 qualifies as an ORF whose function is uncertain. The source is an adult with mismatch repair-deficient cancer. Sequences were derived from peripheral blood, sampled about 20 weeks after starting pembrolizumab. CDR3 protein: CASSQSGGWILETQYF. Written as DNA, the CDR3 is TGCGCCAGCAGTCAATCTGGGGGCTGGATTTTAGAGACCCAGTACTTC.